This TCR beta chain derives from a study of CD8+ T cells in alopecia areata. J was trimmed by 6 bases and V by 4 bases; bases with no gene match: 4. CDR3 length: 13 amino acids. CDR1 and CDR2 (germline): SQVTM, ANQGSEA. It was cDNA, reverse transcribed from extracted RNA, that served as the sequencing template. The table came from immunoSEQ multiplex PCR; TCRdb's copy has only in-frame clones and leaves some out. The table has under 70,000 clones, about 96% seen once. The sequencing here drew on CD8+ T cells sorted from blood, taken at week 0. The chain carries TRBV29-1 and TRBJ2-2; 8 bases fit TRBD2. The clonotype comes from a human donor with alopecia areata. CDR3: CSVGLAGAGELFF. The CDR3 DNA reads TGCAGCGTTGGCCTAGCGGGCGCCGGGGAGCTGTTTTTT.